What follows is one T cell receptor beta chain and its context. It lacks a known antigen. It has no much larger one-base neighbor in the sample; base qualities were not kept. The immunoSEQ Assay, which relies on bias-controlled multiplex PCR amplification of genomic DNA, was used to profile TCRbeta CDR3 regions. The authors' analysis ran thus. To quantify the absolute abundance of each unique TCRbeta CDR3 region, the sequences were collapsed and filtered. Two models were used to test differential abundance: a binomial model (Fisher-equivalent) and a beta-binomial model that adds time-dependent variance fitted from healthy donors. Clones with fewer than 5 combined templates were excluded, and clones with Benjamini-Hochberg FDR below 0.01 were called differentially abundant. Beta-binomial variance was modeled as a function of total template count across the two samples using the form v = (b*log(k)+a)^2. TCRdb limited this immuneACCESS table to in-frame rearrangements with V and J called. A share of clones is missing; checked studies link under half to unresolved V genes, and the rest is unexplained. Clonal size and the V and J genes are those of that table, whereas D and trimming came from the DNA. Across this sample there are tens of thousands of clones, with around nine tenths seen only once. The ten largest clones capture about 3% of the sample.

From the cysteine up to the phenylalanine, the CDR3 has a length of 16 residues. Left in the record is the CDR3 DNA by itself, 48 bases read in frame from the first base. Sequences MDHEN (CDR1) and SYDVKM (CDR2) are obtained from the germline V gene. A distance of 14 bases separates the germline ends of V and J, which lose 6 bases and 0 bases respectively. The record originates from a study of identifying expanded T cells in peripheral blood (dated by TCRdb to between 2018 and 2020). Concerning the study at large: Separate aliquots of the same genomic DNA pool were sequenced to produce technical replicates, and four replicates were compared in pairs.

No immune events, such as infections, were documented for the healthy donors during the collection period. Healthy-donor blood repertoires served as a training cohort to calibrate time-dependent variance in a beta-binomial model of T-cell clone differential abundance. There were roughly 10 healthy donors in the training cohort, of whom 3 were female and 7 were male. Donor ages ranged from 29 to 64 years, with an average of about 40 years. Whole blood, obtained from a commercial supplier, was collected from each healthy donor at three time points spaced approximately two weeks apart. Genomic DNA was extracted from unsorted whole blood for immunosequencing. General conclusions and limits of the study: Across all healthy-donor time intervals, the beta-binomial model significantly lowered both the number of clones called differentially abundant and the false-positive rate. Between technical replicates the binomial model flagged around 1.2 differentially abundant clones, whereas over around 2 weeks the binomial model flagged about 15 and over approximately 4 weeks approximately 18. Across all healthy donors, variance in clone template counts between roughly 2-week samples was found to increase significantly with total template count. The authors expected that biological variance in healthy repertoires might rise further over much longer intervals, such as months to years.

The TCR was taken from a person aged 18-69 years in good health. The V and J segments used are TRBV28 and TRBJ2-2; D gene: possibly TRBD2, on 6 matching bases. Sequenced: blood. The CDR3 has the sequence CASSWFSGANTGELFF. The bases are TGTGCCAGCAGCTGGTTCTCGGGGGCGAACACCGGGGAGCTGTTTTTT.